The 21 T cell receptor beta chains in this list originate from one sample, sequenced in a study of CD8 T cells in ankylosing spondylitis. Overall study results and limits: One TCR beta motif, made up of 7 or 8 highly homologous variants, appeared characteristic of ankylosing spondylitis blood.

Their antigen targets remain unknown. In TCRdb, the 5' RACE reads were re-called with MiXCR into one record per CDR3 protein. The sample carries about 220,000 distinct CDR3 sequences, more than 5.5% recorded once. Sequenced sample: blood, either unsorted or a sorted T cell fraction (not recorded which). These receptors were collected from a male donor with ankylosing spondylitis.

Ten or more counts support this clonotype. The V and J genes are TRBV27 and TRBJ2-3; 7 bases are shared with TRBD2. V lost 3 bases to trimming and J lost 2 bases; unmatched junction nucleotides: 5. Germline CDR1 is MNHEY and CDR2 is SMNVEV (reference sequence). CDR3 length: 15 residues. CDR3 DNA sequence: TGTGCCAGCAGTTTTCGGGGGGTGGACACAGATACGCAGTATTTT. Its translation is CASSFRGVDTDTQYF.

This clonotype was counted ten times or more. The chain couples TRBV12-3 or TRBV12-4 to TRBJ2-2; D not certain. V was pared by 6 bases and J by 4 bases, with 12 bases between. The CDR3 totals 14 residues. The CDR3 reads CASRHSVVTGELFF. Written as DNA, the CDR3 is TGTGCCAGCAGGCACTCGGTTGTCACCGGGGAGCTGTTTTTT.

This clonotype showed up just a few times. The chain links TRBV13 to TRBJ2-3, with TRBD2 identical over 9 bases. Losses at the gene ends were 0 bases for V and 0 bases for J; bases not matched to a gene: 10. The V gene's germline CDR1 is PRHDT and CDR2 FYEKMQ (reference sequence). CDR3 length equals 19 residues. This CDR3 is CASSLGLASGTPSTDTQYF. The CDR3 coding sequence is TGTGCCAGCAGCTTAGGCCTTGCTAGCGGGACCCCTAGCACAGATACGCAGTATTTT.

This clonotype was counted a few times. The chain couples TRBV11-2 to TRBJ2-5; 11 positions match TRBD2. Looked up from germline, CDR1 is SGHAT and CDR2 is FQNNGV. V shed 2 bases, J shed 1 base, and the junction held 3 bases outside the gene matches. The CDR3 contains 16 residues. CDR3 sequence reads: CASSLSLAGGQETQYF. CDR3 in DNA: TGTGCCAGCAGCTTATCCCTAGCGGGGGGCCAAGAGACCCAGTACTTC.

This clonotype was seen many times. V gene TRBV4-2 combines with J gene TRBJ2-1; D gene ambiguous. Trimming removed 3 bases from V and 0 bases from J, with 15 bases in between. This CDR3 has 17 residues. Germline loops: CDR1 LGHNA, CDR2 YNFKEQ. In DNA, the CDR3 is TGTGCCAGCAGCCAGCTGACTGTTACGAGCTCCTACAATGAGCAGTTCTTC. Protein product: CASSQLTVTSSYNEQFF.

This clonotype was seen a single time. Given a much more abundant clone one base away, this may be a read error. The chain combines TRBV28 with TRBJ2-7; no clear D. CDR1 and CDR2 from the germline V gene are MDHEN and SYDVKM. The CDR3 runs to 17 residues. The CDR3 DNA sequence: TGTGCCGGCAGTTCCCCCTCGGAGCGCGGTCCCTCCTACGAGCAGTACTTC. Its protein product is CAGSSPSERGPSYEQYF.

This clonotype turned up a few times. The chain uses TRBV18 and TRBJ2-1; D call uncertain. V lost 4 bases and J 7 bases, leaving 20 bases between the germline ends. This CDR3 is built from 16 residues. CDR1 and CDR2 from the germline V gene are KGHSH and LQKENI. The CDR3 sequence: CASSLETVASGNEQFF. The CDR3 DNA is TGTGCCAGCTCACTCGAGACGGTTGCCTCTGGGAATGAGCAGTTCTTC.

This clonotype was picked up a small number of times. This sequence joins TRBV19 and TRBJ2-7, with 7 bases fitting TRBD1. The CDR3 is 14 amino acids. V lost 5 bases to trimming and J lost 4 bases; unmatched junction nucleotides: 8. Germline values: CDR1 LNHDA, CDR2 SQIVND (reference sequence). The CDR3 loop reads CASSVWTGAYEQYF. The DNA for the CDR3 is TGTGCCAGTAGTGTTTGGACAGGAGCTTACGAGCAGTACTTC.

This clonotype was observed a handful of times. V and J are TRBV28 and TRBJ2-1; TRBD2 agrees at 11 bases. CDR1 and CDR2 (germline): MDHEN, SYDVKM. The V segment lost 8 bases and the J segment 6 bases; nucleotides outside the gene matches: 9. CDR3 length equals 15 residues. CDR3 residues: CASVHSGRGFNEQFF. As DNA, the CDR3 is TGTGCCAGCGTCCATAGCGGGAGGGGGTTCAATGAGCAGTTCTTC.

This clonotype was picked up many times. The rearrangement joins TRBV13 to TRBJ2-2, with D perhaps being TRBD1 or TRBD2 (5 bases each). V was cut by 5 bases and J by 2 bases, with 15 bases left in between. CDR1 is PRHDT, CDR2 FYEKMQ, per germline (reference sequence). This CDR3 has 16 amino acids. CDR3 in amino acids: CASSPGGGPNTGELFF. CDR3 nucleotides: TGTGCCAGCAGCCCCGGTGGGGGACCTAACACCGGGGAGCTGTTTTTT.

The sample holds many counts of this clonotype. The chain carries TRBV28 and TRBJ2-3; 7 bases match TRBD1. The CDR3 loop spans 14 amino acids. With 6 bases clipped from V and 3 bases from J, the junction kept 6 bases outside the gene matches. Germline V lookup: CDR1 MDHEN, CDR2 SYDVKM. This chain's CDR3 is CASRKTGLTDTQYF. The CDR3 DNA reads TGTGCCAGCAGAAAGACAGGGTTAACAGATACGCAGTATTTT.

There are many counts of this clonotype. The V gene is TRBV4-2, the J gene TRBJ2-1; possibly TRBD1 or TRBD2 for D (6 bases each). With 0 bases removed from V and 2 bases from J, the gap between germline ends came to 8 bases. This CDR3 has 15 amino acids. Germline CDR1 reads LGHNA; CDR2 reads YNFKEQ. In DNA form, the CDR3 reads TGTGCCAGCAGCCAAGACCGGGGGCCCTACAATGAGCAGTTCTTC. Protein: CASSQDRGPYNEQFF.

This clonotype was found many times. The rearrangement links TRBV28 to TRBJ1-5; unclear D gene. Trimming pared 4 bases from V and 3 bases from J, leaving 10 bases between. Germline-derived CDR1 and CDR2 are MDHEN and SYDVKM. The CDR3 spans 14 residues. CDR3 coding DNA: TGTGCCAGCAGTTCCGGACCGTACAATCAGCCCCAGCATTTT. Translating it yields CASSSGPYNQPQHF.

This clonotype was picked up a small number of times. V usage is TRBV29-1 and J usage is TRBJ2-5; D possibly matches TRBD1 or TRBD2 (6 bases each). This CDR3 has 14 amino acids. The germline V gene encodes CDR1 SQVTM and CDR2 ANQGSEA. Trimming left V 6 bases short and J 0 bases short, with 14 bases between. CDR3 sequence reads: CSVLGGEYQETQYF. The CDR3 nucleotides read TGCAGCGTGTTGGGGGGCGAGTACCAAGAGACCCAGTACTTC.

The table lists this clonotype with a few counts. V usage is TRBV5-1 and J usage is TRBJ2-3; 8 positions match TRBD1. Germline-derived CDR1 and CDR2 are SGHRS and YFSETQ. The CDR3 is 14 residues long. V shed 6 bases, J shed 1 base, and the junction held 4 bases outside the gene matches. The CDR3 sequence is CASMKTGGTDTQYF. Written as DNA, the CDR3 is TGCGCCAGCATGAAGACAGGGGGCACAGATACGCAGTATTTT.

In this sample, this clonotype turned up a few times. The V and J genes are TRBV27 and TRBJ1-6; no clear D gene. Germline V gene data show CDR1 as MNHEY and CDR2 as SMNVEV (reference sequence). The CDR3 totals 16 residues. V lost 3 bases and J 4 bases, leaving 13 bases between the germline ends. CDR3 in amino acids: CASSFDRLSYNSPLHF. In nucleotides, the CDR3 is TGTGCCAGCAGTTTCGATCGACTCTCTTATAATTCACCCCTCCACTTT.

This clonotype was seen a handful of times. The chain has TRBV5-1 and TRBJ2-5; D unresolved. This CDR3 has 15 residues. Germline V gene data show CDR1 as SGHRS and CDR2 as YFSETQ. Between the trimmed V and J ends, which lost 3 bases and 5 bases, there was a span of 17 bases. CDR3 coding DNA: TGCGCCAGCAGCTCCTTAGACCCCAGCATGGAGACCCAGTACTTC. This codes for CASSSLDPSMETQYF.

At least ten counts were recorded for this clonotype. CDR3 sequence (DNA): TGTGCCAGCCGTCCGTGGGTCATGAACACTGAAGCTTTCTTT. Its protein is CASRPWVMNTEAFF. The chain is built from TRBV28 and TRBJ1-1, with D unresolved. Germline CDR1 and CDR2: MDHEN and SYDVKM. Deletions cut 8 bases from V and 0 bases from J, with 13 bases between. The CDR3 loop spans 14 amino acids.

Many counts were recorded for this clonotype. The V call is TRBV5-1, the J call TRBJ1-1, with TRBD1 identical over 8 bases. J lost 7 bases, V lost 0 bases, and 2 bases had no gene match. This CDR3 comprises 13 residues. CDR1 is SGHRS, CDR2 YFSETQ, per germline. CDR3 in DNA: TGCGCCAGCAGCTTGGCCGGGACAGGTGAAGCTTTCTTT. Protein sequence: CASSLAGTGEAFF.

The CDR3 spells CSASGAYEQYF. For the CDR3, the DNA is TGCAGTGCTTCAGGGGCCTACGAGCAGTACTTC. V usage is TRBV20-1 and J usage is TRBJ2-7; D is perhaps TRBD1 (6 bases). Germline V gene sequence: CDR1 DFQATT, CDR2 SNEGSKA (reference sequence). Trimming shortened V by 5 bases and J by 2 bases, and 7 bases separated the two germline ends. The CDR3 has 11 residues.

This clonotype rates as medium-sized. The chain links TRBV7-6 to TRBJ2-1; D uncertain. This CDR3 is 16 amino acids long. V lost 2 bases to trimming and J lost 3 bases, with 14 bases between them. The germline V gene has CDR1 SGHVS and CDR2 FNYEAQ. The CDR3 region has the DNA TGTGCCAGCAGCTTATATATATCGGCGGTCTACAATGAGCAGTTCTTC. Its translation: CASSLYISAVYNEQFF. Drawing the rest from reference TRBV7-6 and TRBJ2-1, the complete variable domain is GAGVSQSPRYKVTKRGQDVALRCDPISGHVSLYWYRQALGQGPEFLTYFNYEAQQDKSGLPNDRFSAERPEGSISTLTIQRTEQRDSAMYRCASSLYISAVYNEQFFGPGTRLTVL.